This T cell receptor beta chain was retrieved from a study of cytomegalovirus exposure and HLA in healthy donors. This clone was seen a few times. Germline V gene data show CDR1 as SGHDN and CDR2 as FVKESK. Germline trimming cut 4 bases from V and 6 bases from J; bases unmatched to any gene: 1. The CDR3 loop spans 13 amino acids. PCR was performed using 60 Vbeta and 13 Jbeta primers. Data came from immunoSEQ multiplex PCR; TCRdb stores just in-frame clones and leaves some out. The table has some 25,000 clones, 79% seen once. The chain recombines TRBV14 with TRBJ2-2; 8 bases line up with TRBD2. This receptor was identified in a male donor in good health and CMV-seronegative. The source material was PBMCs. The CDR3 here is CASSRAGAGELFF. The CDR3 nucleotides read TGTGCCAGCAGCCGAGCGGGGGCCGGGGAGCTGTTTTTT. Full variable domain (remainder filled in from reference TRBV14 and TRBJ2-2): EAGVTQFPSHSVIEKGQTVTLRCDPISGHDNLYWYRRVMGKEIKFLLHFVKESKQDESGMPNNRFLAERTGGTYSTLKVQPAELEDSGVYFCASSRAGAGELFFGEGSRLTVL.